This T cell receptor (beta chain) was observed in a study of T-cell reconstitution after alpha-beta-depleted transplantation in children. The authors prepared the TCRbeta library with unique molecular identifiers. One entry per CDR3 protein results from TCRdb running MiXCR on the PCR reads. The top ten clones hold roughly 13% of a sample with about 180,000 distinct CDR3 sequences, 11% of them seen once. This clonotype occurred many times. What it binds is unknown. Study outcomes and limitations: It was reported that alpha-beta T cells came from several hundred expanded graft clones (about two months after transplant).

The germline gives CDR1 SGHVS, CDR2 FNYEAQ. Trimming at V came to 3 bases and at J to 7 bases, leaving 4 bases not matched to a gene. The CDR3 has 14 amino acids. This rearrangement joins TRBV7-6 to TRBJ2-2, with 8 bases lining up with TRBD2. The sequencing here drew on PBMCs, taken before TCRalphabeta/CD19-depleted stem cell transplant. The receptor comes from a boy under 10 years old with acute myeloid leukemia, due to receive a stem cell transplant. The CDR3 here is CASSFSGTGGELFF. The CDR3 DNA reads TGTGCCAGCAGCTTTAGCGGGACTGGCGGGGAGCTGTTTTTT.